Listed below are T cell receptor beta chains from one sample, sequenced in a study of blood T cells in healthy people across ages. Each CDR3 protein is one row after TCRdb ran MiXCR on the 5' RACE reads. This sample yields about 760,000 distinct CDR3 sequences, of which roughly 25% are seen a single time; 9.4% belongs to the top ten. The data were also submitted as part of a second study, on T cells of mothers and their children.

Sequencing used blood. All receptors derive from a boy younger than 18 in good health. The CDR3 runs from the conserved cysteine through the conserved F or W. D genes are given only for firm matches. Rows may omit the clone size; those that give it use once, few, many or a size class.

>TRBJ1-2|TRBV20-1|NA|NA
TGCAGTGCTAGAGATACCAATAACTATGGCTACACCTTC
CSARDTNNYGYTF
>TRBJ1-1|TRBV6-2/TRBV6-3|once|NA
TGTGCCAGCAGATCGGGGCGACCGATCATGAACACTGAAGCTTTCTTT
CASRSGRPIMNTEAFF
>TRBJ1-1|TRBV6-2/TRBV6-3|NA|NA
TGTGCCAGCAGTTTCCCCACTGAAGCTTTCTTT
CASSFPTEAFF
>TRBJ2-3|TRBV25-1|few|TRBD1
TGTGCCAGCAGTCGGACAGGGACCAGCACAGATACGCAGTATTTT
CASSRTGTSTDTQYF
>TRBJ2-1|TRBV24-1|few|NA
TGTGCCACCGGATCGGGGTCCTCCTACAATGAGCAGTTCTTC
CATGSGSSYNEQFF
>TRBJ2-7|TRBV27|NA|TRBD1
TGTGCCAGCAGCCCCGGGACAGGGATCGACCACGAGCAGTACTTC
CASSPGTGIDHEQYF
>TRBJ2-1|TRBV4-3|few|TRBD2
TGCGCCAGCAGCCAAGATATATTCTTCCGGGGGGAAATTTCCTACAATGAGCAGTTCTTC
CASSQDIFFRGEISYNEQFF
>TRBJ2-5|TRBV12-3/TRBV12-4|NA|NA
TGTGCCAGCACTAATAAATTCGAGACCCAGTACTTC
CASTNKFETQYF
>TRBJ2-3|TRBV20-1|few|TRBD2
TGCAGTGCTCCACGTTTCAATGGCGGGAGGGCCGCCACAGATACGCAGTATTTT
CSAPRFNGGRAATDTQYF
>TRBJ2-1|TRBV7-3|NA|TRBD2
TGTGCCAGCAGCTTAATAAGCGGGGGATACAATGAGCAGTTCTTC
CASSLISGGYNEQFF
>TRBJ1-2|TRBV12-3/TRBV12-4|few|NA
TGTGCCAGCACTACGGGCGGGGGCCCATATGGCTACACCTTC
CASTTGGGPYGYTF
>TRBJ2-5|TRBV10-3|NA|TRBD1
TGTGCCATCAGTCGACAGGGAGAGACCCAGTACTTC
CAISRQGETQYF
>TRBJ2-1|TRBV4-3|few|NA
TGCGCCAGCAGCCCCGTTTTAGGGGACAATGAGCAGTTCTTC
CASSPVLGDNEQFF
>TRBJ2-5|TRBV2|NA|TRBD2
TGTGCCAGCAGATTGGGACTAGCGGGAGAACAGACCCAGTACTTC
CASRLGLAGEQTQYF
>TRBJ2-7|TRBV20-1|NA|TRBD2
TGCAGTGCTAGAGGAGGCGGGAGAATCGACGAGCAGTACTTC
CSARGGGRIDEQYF
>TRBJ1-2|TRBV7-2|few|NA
TGTGCCAGCAGCTCAACCTATGGCTACACCTTC
CASSSTYGYTF
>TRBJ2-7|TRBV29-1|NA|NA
TGCAGCGTTGAGGGACATTCCTACGAGCAGTACTTC
CSVEGHSYEQYF
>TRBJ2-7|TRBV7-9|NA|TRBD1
TGTGCCAGCACCCATCCCCGGGACAGCACCTACGAGCAGTACTTC
CASTHPRDSTYEQYF
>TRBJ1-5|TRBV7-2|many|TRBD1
TGTGCCAGCAGCTCCCAGGGGGATCAGCCCCAGCATTTT
CASSSQGDQPQHF
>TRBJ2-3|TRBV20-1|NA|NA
TGCAGTCACCACTCGCCCCTAGATAAGACAGATACGCAGTATTTT
CSHHSPLDKTDTQYF
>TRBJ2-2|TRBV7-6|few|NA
TGTGCCAGCAGCCCGGGACAAGCGAACACCGGGGAGCTGTTTTTT
CASSPGQANTGELFF
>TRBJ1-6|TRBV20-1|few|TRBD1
TGCAGTGCAAAAATTGCTGGGACAGACTATAATTCACCCCTCCACTTT
CSAKIAGTDYNSPLHF
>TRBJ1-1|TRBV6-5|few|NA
TGTGCCAGCAGTTACTCCTCGCAGGGTGAAGCTTTCTTT
CASSYSSQGEAFF
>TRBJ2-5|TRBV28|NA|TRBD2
TGTGCCAGCAGTTTGCGGGGGTGGAACGAGCGGTACTTC
CASSLRGWNERYF
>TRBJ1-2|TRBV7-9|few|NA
TGTGCCAGCAGCTTAGGGGGGGCGCGGTATGGCTACACCTTC
CASSLGGARYGYTF
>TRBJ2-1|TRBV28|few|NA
TGTGCCAGCAGTCAAGGAGCGGGCAGCTTGTACAATGAGCAGTTCTTC
CASSQGAGSLYNEQFF
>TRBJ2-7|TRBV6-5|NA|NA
TGTGCCAGCAGTAAAAAGGGGGTGACGAGCTCCTACGAGCAGTACTTC
CASSKKGVTSSYEQYF
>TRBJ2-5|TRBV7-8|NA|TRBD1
TGTGCCAGCATCGTGGACAGGGCTGGGGGAGAGACCCAGTACTTC
CASIVDRAGGETQYF